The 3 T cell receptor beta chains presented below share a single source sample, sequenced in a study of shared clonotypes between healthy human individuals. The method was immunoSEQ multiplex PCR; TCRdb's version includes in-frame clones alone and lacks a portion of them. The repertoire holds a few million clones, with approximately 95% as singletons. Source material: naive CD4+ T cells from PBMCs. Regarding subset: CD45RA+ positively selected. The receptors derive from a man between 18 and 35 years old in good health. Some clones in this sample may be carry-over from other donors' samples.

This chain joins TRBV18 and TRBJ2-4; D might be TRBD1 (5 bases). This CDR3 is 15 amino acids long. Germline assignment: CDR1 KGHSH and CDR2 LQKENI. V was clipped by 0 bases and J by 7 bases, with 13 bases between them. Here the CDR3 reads CASSPPSGIVNIQYF. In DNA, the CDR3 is TGTGCCAGCTCACCACCGTCAGGGATTGTGAACATTCAGTACTTC.

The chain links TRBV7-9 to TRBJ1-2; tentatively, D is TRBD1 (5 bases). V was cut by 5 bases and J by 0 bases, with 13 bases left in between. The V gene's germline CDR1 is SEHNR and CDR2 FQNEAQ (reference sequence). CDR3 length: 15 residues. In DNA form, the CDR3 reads TGTGCCAGCAGCGGGGCCGGGGGATCTAACTATGGCTACACCTTC. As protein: CASSGAGGSNYGYTF. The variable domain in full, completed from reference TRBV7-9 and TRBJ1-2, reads DTGVSQNPRHKITKRGQNVTFRCDPISEHNRLYWYRQTLGQGPEFLTYFQNEAQLEKSRLLSDRFSAERPKGSFSTLEIQRTEQGDSAMYLCASSGAGGSNYGYTFGSGTRLTVV.

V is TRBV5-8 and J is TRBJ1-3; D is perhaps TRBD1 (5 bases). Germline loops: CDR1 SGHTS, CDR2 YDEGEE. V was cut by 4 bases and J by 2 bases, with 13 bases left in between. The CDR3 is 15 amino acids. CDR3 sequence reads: CASSTGHTTGNTIYF. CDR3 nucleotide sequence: TGTGCCAGCAGCACCGGACATACTACTGGAAACACCATATATTTT.